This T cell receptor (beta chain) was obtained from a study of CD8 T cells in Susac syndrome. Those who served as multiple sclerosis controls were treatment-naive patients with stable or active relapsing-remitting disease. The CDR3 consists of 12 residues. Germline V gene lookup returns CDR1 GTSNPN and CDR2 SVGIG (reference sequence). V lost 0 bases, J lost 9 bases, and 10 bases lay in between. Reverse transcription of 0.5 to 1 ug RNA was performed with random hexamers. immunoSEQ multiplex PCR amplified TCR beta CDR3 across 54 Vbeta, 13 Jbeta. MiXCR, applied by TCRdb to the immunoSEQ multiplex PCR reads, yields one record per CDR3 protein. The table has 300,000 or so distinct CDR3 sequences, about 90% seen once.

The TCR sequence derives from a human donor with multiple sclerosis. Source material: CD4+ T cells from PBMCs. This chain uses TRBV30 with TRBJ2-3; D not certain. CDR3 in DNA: TGTGCCTGGAGTGTATCGGCGGAAACGCAGTATTTT. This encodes CAWSVSAETQYF.